The 5 T cell receptor beta chains below come from one sample, sequenced in a study of vaccination and CD4 T cells after COVID-19 (dated by TCRdb to 2022 to 2024). No antigen has been assigned to these receptors. The library came from PCR. The run used an Illumina iSeq 100. DNA from cultured CD4+ T cells underwent TCR sequencing with the Oncomine TCR Beta short-read assay at the Johns Hopkins FTIC core. TCRdb reran the public reads through fastp at Q25 and MiXCR, keeping productive beta chains. Identical CDR3 protein sequences are pooled into one entry, listed with their most common genes and DNA. Within this sample are around 19,000 distinct CDR3 sequences, with roughly 50% of them counted one time only. The biggest ten clones account for over 9% of the sample. Interpreted using the paper, the treatment or condition label stands for: roughly 10-day PBMC culture with coronavirus spike peptide pools or control peptides (ViraFEST assay).

The material sequenced was CD4+ T cells from blood, cultured in vitro. These receptors originate from a human donor who had recovered from COVID-19.

This clonotype showed up just once. The chain employs TRBV30 and TRBJ1-6; D not certain. The germline gives CDR1 GTSNPN, CDR2 SVGIG (reference sequence). This CDR3 spans 13 amino acids. V lost 1 base to trimming and J lost 15 bases, with 16 bases between them. The CDR3 DNA follows: TGTGCCTGGAGTGCTCAGACCGAGGGCGTCCTCCACTTT. Protein sequence: CAWSAQTEGVLHF.

This chain links TRBV28 with TRBJ1-5, with no clear D. CDR3 size: 11 residues. Germline V gene lookup returns CDR1 MDHEN and CDR2 SYDVKM. Deletions cut 5 bases from V and 11 bases from J, with 10 bases between. DNA of the CDR3: TGTGCCAGCAGTACTGGATGGTCCCAGCATTTT. Translation gives CASSTGWSQHF.

The chain joins TRBV24-1 to TRBJ2-1, with a weak D call TRBD1 (6 bases). V dropped 4 bases and J dropped 6 bases, with 18 bases sitting between them. Germline V gene sequence: CDR1 KGHDR, CDR2 SFDVKD. The CDR3 extends over 16 amino acids. Written as DNA, the CDR3 is TGTGCCACCAGTGACCCAGAACAGGGTCCCGTCAATGAGCAGTTCTTC. Protein: CATSDPEQGPVNEQFF.

This clonotype was observed a few times. The V call is TRBV7-8, the J call TRBJ1-5; D not certain. Trimming removed 1 base from V and 5 bases from J, with 12 bases in between. The CDR3 loop spans 15 amino acids. Germline V CDR1 and CDR2: SGHVS, FQNEAQ. The CDR3, as DNA: TGTGCCAGCAGCTTAGGGGCAGGCGGTCATCAGCCCCAGCATTTT. Amino acid sequence: CASSLGAGGHQPQHF. The full variable domain, with the rest looked up from reference TRBV7-8 and TRBJ1-5, is GAGVSQSPRYKVAKRGQDVALRCDPISGHVSLFWYQQALGQGPEFLTYFQNEAQLDKSGLPSDRFFAERPEGSVSTLKIQRTQQEDSAVYLCASSLGAGGHQPQHFGDGTRLSIL.

This chain joins TRBV20-1 and TRBJ2-1; D possibly corresponds to TRBD2 (5 bases). V lost 4 bases to trimming and J lost 2 bases, with 12 bases between them. The CDR3 contains 14 residues. In germline, CDR1 is DFQATT, CDR2 SNEGSKA (reference sequence). The CDR3: CSAMPAGPYNEQFF. The CDR3 coding sequence is TGCAGTGCTATGCCGGCGGGCCCCTACAATGAGCAGTTCTTC.